The 5 T cell receptor beta chains presented below share a single source sample, sequenced in a study of PD-1 blockade in classical Hodgkin lymphoma (dated by TCRdb to the early 2020s). The library was produced with the immunoSEQ multiplex PCR assay. Imported from immuneACCESS, the table was reduced by TCRdb to in-frame sequences with V and J called. These copies leave out some clones; in studies compared against another copy, an unresolved V gene accounts for under half, and the cause of the remainder is not known. In all, the sample holds fewer than 100,000 clones, and roughly 92% of those were seen once. The ten largest clones add up to 2.8% of the sample. The meaning of the sample's time point label: cycle 1 day 1 (C1D1), immediately before nivolumab initiation. Relapse after autologous stem cell transplantation had occurred in all trial patients, and cohorts A, B and C were distinguished by prior brentuximab vedotin exposure.

The sample in question was peripheral blood mononuclear cells (PBMCs), obtained at baseline. All receptors derive from a human donor with classical Hodgkin lymphoma.

The chain carries TRBV5-1 and TRBJ2-7; 11 bases align to TRBD2. CDR3 length: 15 amino acids. The junction had 5 bases not matched to a gene; V was cut back by 3 bases and J by 3 bases. CDR1 SGHRS and CDR2 YFSETQ come from the germline V gene. CDR3 sequence reads: CASSSIAGGLYEQYF. In DNA, the CDR3 is TGCGCCAGCAGCTCAATAGCGGGGGGGCTCTACGAGCAGTACTTC. Drawing the rest from reference TRBV5-1 and TRBJ2-7, the complete variable domain is KAGVTQTPRYLIKTRGQQVTLSCSPISGHRSVSWYQQTPGQGLQFLFEYFSETQRNKGNFPGRFSGRQFSNSRSEMNVSTLELGDSALYLCASSSIAGGLYEQYFGPGTRLTVT.

The CDR3 is CASSPPGWAYEQYF. The CDR3 region has the DNA TGTGCCAGCAGTCCGCCAGGATGGGCCTACGAGCAGTACTTC. The V gene is TRBV28, the J gene TRBJ2-7; D ambiguous. Germline V CDR1 and CDR2: MDHEN, SYDVKM. CDR3 length: 14 residues. V was shortened by 5 bases and J by 2 bases, with 13 bases between the two germline ends.

This clone occurred once. The chain has TRBV6-1 and TRBJ1-2; 9 bases fit TRBD1. The V gene end was trimmed by 2 bases and the J gene end by 4 bases; junction bases not matched to a gene: 11. CDR3 size: 17 residues. In germline, CDR1 is MNHNS, CDR2 SASEGT. CDR3 region: CASSETALGQGGYGYTF. CDR3 DNA sequence: TGTGCCAGCAGTGAAACCGCCTTGGGACAGGGAGGCTATGGCTACACCTTC.

This chain connects TRBV6-1 to TRBJ2-5; D gene unclear. Germline lookup yields CDR1 MNHNS and CDR2 SASEGT. V was clipped by 5 bases and J by 1 base, with 5 bases between them. The CDR3 loop spans 12 amino acids. CDR3 DNA sequence: TGTGCCAGCAGTAACAGCCAAGAGACCCAGTACTTC. Translated: CASSNSQETQYF.

This clone has only one observation. The CDR3 bases are TGTGCCAGCAGAAGGGGACTGGGTAATGAAAAACTGTTTTTT. Its translation: CASRRGLGNEKLFF. This rearrangement joins TRBV6-1 to TRBJ1-4; perhaps TRBD1 as D (5 bases). The CDR3 spans 14 residues. Trimming shortened V by 6 bases and J by 4 bases, and 12 bases separated the two germline ends. CDR1 is MNHNS and CDR2 is SASEGT in the germline V gene.